The present T cell receptor beta chain was sequenced within a study of beta chain features in type 1 diabetes. Overall study results and limits: Within the patient group, naive, central memory and Treg TCRB repertoires appeared more similar to each other than within healthy donors. The study found moderately but significantly shorter TCRB CDR3s in all four CD4+ subsets of Type 1 diabetes patients.

All of the isolated RNA was reverse transcribed, so expressed TCRB transcripts were sequenced. Profiled with immunoSEQ multiplex PCR; TCRdb holds only in-frame clones, not every one. The table includes 100,000 to 150,000 clones, 17% detected once. This clone was seen more than once but under ten times. The antigen remains undetermined. Germline V gene sequence: CDR1 SGHRS, CDR2 YFSETQ. The CDR3 is 16 amino acids. J gave up 2 bases and V 0 bases, and 6 bases lay outside the gene matches. Material: central memory CD4+ T cells from blood. V is TRBV5-1 and J is TRBJ2-5, with TRBD2 matching 8 bases. The receptor was derived from a young man with type 1 diabetes. As DNA, the CDR3 is TGCGCCAGCAGCTTGGCCGCGACTAGCGTGCAAGAGACCCAGTACTTC. Translation gives CASSLAATSVQETQYF.